Listed below are T cell receptor beta chains from one sample, sequenced in a study of monozygotic twins with inflammatory bowel disease. TCRdb re-analyzed the 5' RACE reads; it lists each CDR3 protein once, without DNA. The sample's table shows a few hundred thousand distinct CDR3 sequences. Sequencing was carried out using blood. The receptors were sampled from a human donor with ulcerative colitis or Crohn's disease, or a healthy co-twin of an affected twin (not recorded which). Both conserved end residues are part of each CDR3. The order of the fields is V gene, J gene, CDR3 protein.

v_gene: TRBV5-5; j_gene: TRBJ1-1; CDR3aa: CASSLDSVTEAFF
v_gene: TRBV24-1; j_gene: TRBJ2-2; CDR3aa: CATSDLQRGTGELFF
v_gene: TRBV18; j_gene: TRBJ2-5; CDR3aa: CASSPPPGTEQETQYF
v_gene: TRBV18; j_gene: TRBJ2-5; CDR3aa: CASSGDQETQYF
v_gene: TRBV7-3; j_gene: TRBJ1-2; CDR3aa: CASSLGQEYGYTF
v_gene: TRBV30; j_gene: TRBJ1-1; CDR3aa: CARRTGANTEAFF
v_gene: TRBV12-3/TRBV12-4; j_gene: TRBJ2-2; CDR3aa: CASSYSVRAGELFF
v_gene: TRBV20-1; j_gene: TRBJ2-4; CDR3aa: CSARAGQWGKNIQYF
v_gene: TRBV3-1; j_gene: TRBJ1-6; CDR3aa: CASSQTGSYNSPLHF
v_gene: TRBV29-1; j_gene: TRBJ2-5; CDR3aa: CSVETWETQYF
v_gene: TRBV7-2; j_gene: TRBJ1-2; CDR3aa: CASSLISRGNRGYTF
v_gene: TRBV4-1; j_gene: TRBJ1-1; CDR3aa: CASRTLGWNTEAFF
v_gene: TRBV7-2; j_gene: TRBJ2-3; CDR3aa: CASSLRDRGTDTQYF
v_gene: TRBV27; j_gene: TRBJ2-7; CDR3aa: CASSLEGGVWYEQYF
v_gene: TRBV10-2; j_gene: TRBJ2-7; CDR3aa: CASMRGQGHEQYF
v_gene: TRBV4-3; j_gene: TRBJ1-5; CDR3aa: CASSQGRVFNQPQHF
v_gene: TRBV9; j_gene: TRBJ2-1; CDR3aa: CASSVGTVYNEQFF
v_gene: TRBV27; j_gene: TRBJ2-3; CDR3aa: CASSALASTDTQYF
v_gene: TRBV28; j_gene: TRBJ2-4; CDR3aa: CASSRPGLAKNIQYF
v_gene: TRBV11-2; j_gene: TRBJ2-1; CDR3aa: CASSSRLAGEYNEQFF
v_gene: TRBV20-1; j_gene: TRBJ1-1; CDR3aa: CSAPATKALVGAFF
v_gene: TRBV5-1; j_gene: TRBJ2-1; CDR3aa: CASSLGIVEYNEQFF
v_gene: TRBV6-1; j_gene: TRBJ1-6; CDR3aa: CASSRRSTILLNSPLHF
v_gene: TRBV20-1; j_gene: TRBJ1-1; CDR3aa: CSAGGGWDTEAFF
v_gene: TRBV18; j_gene: TRBJ2-5; CDR3aa: CASSPGSGNQETQYF
v_gene: TRBV5-1; j_gene: TRBJ2-1; CDR3aa: CASSPPTGGSYNEQFF
v_gene: TRBV5-1; j_gene: TRBJ2-2; CDR3aa: CASSWTGSGELFF
v_gene: TRBV18; j_gene: TRBJ1-4; CDR3aa: CASSPRFAVYEKLFF
v_gene: TRBV18; j_gene: TRBJ1-1; CDR3aa: CASSPRSDTEAFF
v_gene: TRBV6-2/TRBV6-3; j_gene: TRBJ1-2; CDR3aa: CASSRDIFGYTF
v_gene: TRBV7-2; j_gene: TRBJ1-4; CDR3aa: CASSLEVGGGLGEKLFF
v_gene: TRBV28; j_gene: TRBJ2-1; CDR3aa: CASSFEGARSYNEQFF
v_gene: TRBV4-2; j_gene: TRBJ1-2; CDR3aa: CASSPGQGGGYGYTF
v_gene: TRBV9; j_gene: TRBJ2-3; CDR3aa: CASSVNTDTQYF
v_gene: TRBV18; j_gene: TRBJ2-5; CDR3aa: CASSRGRTGETQYF
v_gene: TRBV11-2; j_gene: TRBJ2-3; CDR3aa: CASSSKPTLGLALSTDTQYF
v_gene: TRBV5-1; j_gene: TRBJ1-1; CDR3aa: CASSLEQGQTEAFF
v_gene: TRBV20-1; j_gene: TRBJ1-1; CDR3aa: CSARDLANPGTEAFF
v_gene: TRBV18; j_gene: TRBJ2-2; CDR3aa: CASSPGQTTGELFF
v_gene: TRBV6-1; j_gene: TRBJ2-6; CDR3aa: CASSEDSSSANVLTF
v_gene: TRBV5-1; j_gene: TRBJ2-5; CDR3aa: CASSRNSDQETQYF
v_gene: TRBV19; j_gene: TRBJ2-2; CDR3aa: CASRRGQGSNTGELFF
v_gene: TRBV12-3/TRBV12-4; j_gene: TRBJ2-7; CDR3aa: CASSFSGGNEQYF
v_gene: TRBV24-1; j_gene: TRBJ2-1; CDR3aa: CATSDTGTSGGEGQFF
v_gene: TRBV5-1; j_gene: TRBJ1-1; CDR3aa: CASSLARQGDRAFF
v_gene: TRBV4-3; j_gene: TRBJ2-3; CDR3aa: CASSQDSPSGTDTQYF
v_gene: TRBV20-1; j_gene: TRBJ1-1; CDR3aa: CSAGDTWNTEAFF
v_gene: TRBV12-3/TRBV12-4; j_gene: TRBJ1-2; CDR3aa: CASSLWSLANYGYTF
v_gene: TRBV21-1; j_gene: TRBJ2-7; CDR3aa: CASKTPTGRPSYEQYF
v_gene: TRBV19; j_gene: TRBJ1-5; CDR3aa: CASSISGNQPQHF
v_gene: TRBV6-2/TRBV6-3; j_gene: TRBJ2-1; CDR3aa: CASSSGLSINEQFF
v_gene: TRBV5-5; j_gene: TRBJ2-1; CDR3aa: CASSLGQVGDNEQFF
v_gene: TRBV5-1; j_gene: TRBJ2-3; CDR3aa: CASSYGRDSTDTQYF
v_gene: TRBV14; j_gene: TRBJ1-2; CDR3aa: CASSQGVQGYGYTF
v_gene: TRBV25-1; j_gene: TRBJ2-7; CDR3aa: CASSEPGQGAFEQYF
v_gene: TRBV7-9; j_gene: TRBJ2-5; CDR3aa: CAGTGTFQETQYF
v_gene: TRBV18; j_gene: TRBJ2-6; CDR3aa: CASSPTTIPGGGGANVLTF
v_gene: TRBV2; j_gene: TRBJ2-1; CDR3aa: CASGAASSYNEQFF
v_gene: TRBV7-2; j_gene: TRBJ1-5; CDR3aa: CASSTTRTALQPQHF